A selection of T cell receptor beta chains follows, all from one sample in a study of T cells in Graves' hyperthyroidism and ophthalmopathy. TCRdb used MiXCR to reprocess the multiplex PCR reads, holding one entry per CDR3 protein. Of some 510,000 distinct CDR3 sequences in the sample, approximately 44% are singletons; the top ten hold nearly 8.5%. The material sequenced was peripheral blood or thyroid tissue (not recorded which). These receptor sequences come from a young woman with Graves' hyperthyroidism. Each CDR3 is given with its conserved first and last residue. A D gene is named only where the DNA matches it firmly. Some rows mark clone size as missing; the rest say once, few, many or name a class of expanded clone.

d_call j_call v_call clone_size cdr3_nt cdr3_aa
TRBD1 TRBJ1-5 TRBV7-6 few TGTGCCAGCAGCCGCTTGACAGGGCAGCCCCAGCATTTT CASSRLTGQPQHF
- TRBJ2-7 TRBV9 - TGTGCCAGCAGCAGAGGGGGACATTTCTACGAGCAGTACTTC CASSRGGHFYEQYF
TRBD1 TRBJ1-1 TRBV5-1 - TGCGCCAGCAGCTCACCCCCAGACAGGGGGCCAACGAACACTGAAGCTTTCTTT CASSSPPDRGPTNTEAFF
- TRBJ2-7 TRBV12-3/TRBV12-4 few TGTGCCAGCAGTTCCCTTAACGAGCAGTACTTC CASSSLNEQYF
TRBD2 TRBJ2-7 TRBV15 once TGTGCCACCAAGTTCGGGACTAGCGGCTCCTACGAGCAGTACTTC CATKFGTSGSYEQYF
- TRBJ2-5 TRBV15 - TGTGCCACCAGCAGTGACCAAGAGACCCAGTACTTC CATSSDQETQYF
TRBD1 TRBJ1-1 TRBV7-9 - TGTGCCAGCAGTCCTACAGGGGGCCGAGCCACTGAAGCTTTCTTT CASSPTGGRATEAFF
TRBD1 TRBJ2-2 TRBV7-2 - TGTGCCAGCAGCGTCCGACAGGGGGCCCCCGGGGAGCTGTTTTTT CASSVRQGAPGELFF
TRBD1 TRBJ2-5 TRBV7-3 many TGTGCCAGCAGCTTGGGCAGGGGGCGAAGGGAGACCCAGTACTTC CASSLGRGRRETQYF
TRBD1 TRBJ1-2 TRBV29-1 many TGCAGCGTAACAGGGGAATCCTATGGCTACACCTTC CSVTGESYGYTF
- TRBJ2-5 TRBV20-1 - TGCAGTGCTAGAACGGGTGGGGAGACCCAGTACTTC CSARTGGETQYF
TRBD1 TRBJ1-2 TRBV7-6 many TGTGCCAGCAGCCGGACAGGCCAGGGTGATGGCTACACCTTC CASSRTGQGDGYTF
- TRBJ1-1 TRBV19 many TGCGCCAGCAGCATCCTGGGAGGGACTGAAGCTTTCTTT CASSILGGTEAFF
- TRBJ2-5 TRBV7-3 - TGTGCCAGCAAGGTCGACAGCCCTGAGCTATCCCAGTACTTC CASKVDSPELSQYF
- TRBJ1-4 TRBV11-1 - TGTGCCAGTTGGCTAGCGGGAGGGGCCGTTAATGAAAAACTGTTTTTT CASWLAGGAVNEKLFF
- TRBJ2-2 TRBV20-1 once TGCAGTGTTAGCCCGGTCTTGTCCCACACCGGGGAGCTGTTTTTT CSVSPVLSHTGELFF
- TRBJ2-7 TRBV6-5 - TGTGCCAGCAGTTACGGGGGGCGGGCATTAGGCTACGAGCAGTACTTC CASSYGGRALGYEQYF
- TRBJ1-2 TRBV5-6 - TGTGCCAGCAGCTTGCCGGGGCCCTCTAACTATGGCTACACCTTC CASSLPGPSNYGYTF
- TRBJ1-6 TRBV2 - TGTGCCAGCAACCGGGATCATAATTCACCCCTCCACTTT CASNRDHNSPLHF
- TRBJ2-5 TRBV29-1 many TGCAGCGTTGAAGATTGGCCAGGCAGGGACCAAGAGACCCAGTACTTC CSVEDWPGRDQETQYF
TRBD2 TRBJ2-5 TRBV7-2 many TGTGCCAGCAGCCAACTTGCGGGAGGGCCCTCTGTGGAGACCCAGTACTTC CASSQLAGGPSVETQYF
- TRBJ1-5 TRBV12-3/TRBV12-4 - TGTGCCAGCAGTCCAAGGAGGGGCCAACAGCCCCAGCATTTT CASSPRRGQQPQHF
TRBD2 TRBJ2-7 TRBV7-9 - TGTGCCAGCAGCTCCGGACTAGCGGCTTCTTTCTCCGAGCAGTACTTC CASSSGLAASFSEQYF
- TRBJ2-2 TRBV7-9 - TGTGCCAGCAGCCATCCGAGACTAGTACGTTCCGGGGAGCTGTTTTTT CASSHPRLVRSGELFF
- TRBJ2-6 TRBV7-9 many TGTGCCAGCAGCGGACGGTCTACCTCTGGGGCCAACGTCCTGACTTTC CASSGRSTSGANVLTF
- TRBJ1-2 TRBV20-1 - TGCAGTGCTAGTTTTCTGGTCGGTGGCTACACCTTC CSASFLVGGYTF
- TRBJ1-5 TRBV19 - TGTGCCAGTAGTATCCGGCGGGCAATTGCTCAGCCCCAGCATTTT CASSIRRAIAQPQHF
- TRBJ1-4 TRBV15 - TGTGCCACCCGGGGTAATGAAAAACTGTTTTTT CATRGNEKLFF
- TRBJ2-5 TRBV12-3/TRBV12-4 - TGTGCCAGCAGTTTAGGCAGGGGTGCGAAGACCCAGTACTTC CASSLGRGAKTQYF
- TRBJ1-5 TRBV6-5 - TGTGCCACCAGTTACTCGATTGATTCGATCCAGCATTTT CATSYSIDSIQHF
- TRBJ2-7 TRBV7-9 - TGTGCCAGCAGCCCCGGAGCAGGGGGGACCTACGAGCAGTACTTC CASSPGAGGTYEQYF
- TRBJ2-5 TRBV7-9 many TGTGCCAGCAGCTTAATTGTCCAAGAGACCCAGTACTTC CASSLIVQETQYF
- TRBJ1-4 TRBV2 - TGTGCCAGCAGTGCAAGGACGGCGTATAATGAAAAACTGTTTTTT CASSARTAYNEKLFF
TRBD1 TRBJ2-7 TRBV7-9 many TGTGCCAGCAGCTTAAGCGACAGGGGCGGCGAGCAGTACTTC CASSLSDRGGEQYF
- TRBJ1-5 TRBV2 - TGTGCCACGGGGGGTCGAGAGACCCAGCATTTT CATGGRETQHF
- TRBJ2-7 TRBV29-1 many TGCAGCGTGGGCGGACAGTTTGGGGAGCAGTACTTC CSVGGQFGEQYF
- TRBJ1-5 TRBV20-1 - TGCAGTGCCTCCGACAGGTTCAATCAGCCCCAGCATTTT CSASDRFNQPQHF
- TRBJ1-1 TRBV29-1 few TGCAGCGTCTGGACCCCCAGAGCTGAAGCTTTCTTT CSVWTPRAEAFF
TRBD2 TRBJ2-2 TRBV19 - TGTGCCAGTAGTTTGAGCGGGAGGGCCGTTCGGGGGACTTGGACCGGGGAGCTGTTTTTT CASSLSGRAVRGTWTGELFF
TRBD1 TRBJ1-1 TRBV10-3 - TGTGCCACCAGTGTTGTAGGACAGGGGGACACTGAAGCTTTCTTT CATSVVGQGDTEAFF
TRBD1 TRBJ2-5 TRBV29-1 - TGCAGCGGACGACAGGGGCTTCATGAGACCCAGTACTTC CSGRQGLHETQYF
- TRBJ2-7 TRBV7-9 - TGTGCCAGCAGCTCCACCCAGGAATCCTACGAGCAGTACTTC CASSSTQESYEQYF
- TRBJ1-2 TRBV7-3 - TGTGCCAGCAGCTCCCATTTTGGTGAAAGGGGCTACACCTTC CASSSHFGERGYTF
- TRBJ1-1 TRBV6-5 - TGTGCCAGCAGTCTACAGGCAGTTAACACTGAAGCTTTCTTT CASSLQAVNTEAFF
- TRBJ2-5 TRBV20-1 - TGCAGTGCTAGAGGGGCAGTCCAGGTAGAGACCCAGTACTTC CSARGAVQVETQYF
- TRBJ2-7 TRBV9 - TGTGCCAGCAGCACAAGACAGGGCGGACTAGCATTCTACGAGCAGTACTTC CASSTRQGGLAFYEQYF
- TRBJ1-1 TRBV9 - TGTGCCAGCAGCGTAGGGGGAAGGGGGGCCACTGAAGCTTTCTTT CASSVGGRGATEAFF
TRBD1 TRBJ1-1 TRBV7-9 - TGTGCCAGCAGCTGGGACAGGGCGACTGAAGCTTTCTTT CASSWDRATEAFF
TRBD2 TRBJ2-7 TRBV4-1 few TGCGCCAGCAGCCCCCTACCAGCGGGAGGCGAGCAGTACTTC CASSPLPAGGEQYF
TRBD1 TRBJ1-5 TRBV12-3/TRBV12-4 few TGTGCCAGCAGTTCCGTGGGACAGGGGTATCAGCCCCAGCATTTT CASSSVGQGYQPQHF
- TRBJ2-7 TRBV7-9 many TGTGCCAGTGACGGATCCTACGAGCAGTACTTC CASDGSYEQYF
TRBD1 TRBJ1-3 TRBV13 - TGTGCCAGCAGCCTTGTGGAGGAAAGGGGGCTCCGAAACACCATATATTTT CASSLVEERGLRNTIYF
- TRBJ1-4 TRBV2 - TGTGCCAGCACCGGTCGAGCGGCTAATGAAAAACTGTTTTTT CASTGRAANEKLFF
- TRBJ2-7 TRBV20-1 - TGCAGTGCTAGATACGGGAGAGTCTACGAGCAGTACTTC CSARYGRVYEQYF
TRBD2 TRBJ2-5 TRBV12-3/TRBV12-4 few TGTGCCAGCACCCCGGGACTAGCCGCCACCCAGTACTTC CASTPGLAATQYF